The text below deals with one T cell receptor beta chain. Its antigen remains unknown. Sorted cells reached over 95% purity in every population. Expressed TCRB transcripts were sequenced, since all the RNA that had been isolated was reverse transcribed. It was found that naive, central memory and regulatory T cell samples averaged around 3.8 million reads. Method: immunoSEQ multiplex PCR; TCRdb's copy keeps in-frame clones and lacks some. The table lists hundreds of thousands of clones, about an eighth of them singletons. This specimen comes from a study of beta chain features in type 1 diabetes. Study results and limitations: Moderate yet significant TCRB CDR3 shortening was seen in Type 1 diabetes patients in all four CD4+ subsets. In these data, an HLA type influence on TCRB rearrangement remained unresolved. Any PCR bias toward short templates would affect both groups alike.

Deletions cut 2 bases from V and 5 bases from J, with 16 bases between. The CDR3 extends over 16 amino acids. Per the germline V gene, CDR1 is SGHAT and CDR2 is FQNNGV. Sequencing was carried out using naive CD4+ T cells from blood. The chain uses TRBV11-2 and TRBJ2-1; D may be TRBD1 or TRBD2 (5 bases each). This TCR was recovered from a man between 18 and 35 years old with type 1 diabetes. DNA for the CDR3: TGTGCCAGCAGCTTAAACCGGGACCTGGGGCACAATGAGCAGTTCTTC. It is translated as CASSLNRDLGHNEQFF.